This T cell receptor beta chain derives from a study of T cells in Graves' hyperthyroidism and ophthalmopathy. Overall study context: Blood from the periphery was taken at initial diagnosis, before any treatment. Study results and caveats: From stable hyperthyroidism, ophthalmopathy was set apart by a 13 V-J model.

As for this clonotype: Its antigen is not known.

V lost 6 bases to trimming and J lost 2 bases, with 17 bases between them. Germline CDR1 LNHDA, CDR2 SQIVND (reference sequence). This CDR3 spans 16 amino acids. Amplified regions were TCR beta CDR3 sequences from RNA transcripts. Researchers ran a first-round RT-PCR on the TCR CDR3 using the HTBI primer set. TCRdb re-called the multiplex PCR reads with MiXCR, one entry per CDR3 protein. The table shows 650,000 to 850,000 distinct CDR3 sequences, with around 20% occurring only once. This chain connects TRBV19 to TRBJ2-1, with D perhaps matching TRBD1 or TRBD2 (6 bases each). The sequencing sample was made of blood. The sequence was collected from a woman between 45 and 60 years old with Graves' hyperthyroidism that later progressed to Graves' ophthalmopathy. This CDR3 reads CASRLIEGGAYNEQFF. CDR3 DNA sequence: TGTGCCAGTAGGCTTATTGAGGGGGGAGCCTACAATGAGCAGTTCTTC.